This TCR beta chain was sequenced during a study of blood T cell repertoires in COVID-19. The junction had 5 bases not matched to a gene; V was cut back by 0 bases and J by 2 bases. Germline V gene lookup returns CDR1 SGHDT and CDR2 YYEEEE. CDR3 length equals 16 residues. Generated by immunoSEQ multiplex PCR, the TCRdb table keeps only in-frame clones and is missing some. The table lists some 300,000 clones, approximately 90% of them singletons. The genes are TRBV5-6 and TRBJ1-2, with TRBD1 matching over 9 bases. This TCR derives from a woman aged 50 to 60 with COVID-19, enrolled during active disease. Sequenced: peripheral blood. CDR3: CASSLAGQGTNYGYTF. DNA for the CDR3: TGTGCCAGCAGCTTGGCGGGACAGGGAACAAACTATGGCTACACCTTC.